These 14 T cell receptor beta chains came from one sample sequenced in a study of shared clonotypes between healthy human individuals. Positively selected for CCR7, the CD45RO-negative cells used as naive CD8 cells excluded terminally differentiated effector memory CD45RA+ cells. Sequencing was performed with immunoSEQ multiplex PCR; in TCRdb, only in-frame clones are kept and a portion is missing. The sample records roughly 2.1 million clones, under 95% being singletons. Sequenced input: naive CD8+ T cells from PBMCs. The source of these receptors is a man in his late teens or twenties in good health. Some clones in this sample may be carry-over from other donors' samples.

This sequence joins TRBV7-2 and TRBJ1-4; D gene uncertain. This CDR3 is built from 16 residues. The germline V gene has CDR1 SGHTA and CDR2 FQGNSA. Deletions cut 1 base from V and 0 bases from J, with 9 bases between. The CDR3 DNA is TGTGCCAGCAGCTTAGATGGGTTTGCAACTAATGAAAAACTGTTTTTT. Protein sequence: CASSLDGFATNEKLFF.

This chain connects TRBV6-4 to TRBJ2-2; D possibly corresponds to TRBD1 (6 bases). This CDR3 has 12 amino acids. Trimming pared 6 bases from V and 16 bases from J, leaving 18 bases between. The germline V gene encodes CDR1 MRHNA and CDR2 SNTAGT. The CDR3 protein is CASSATPGQKFF. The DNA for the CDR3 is TGTGCCAGCAGCGCCACGCCGGGACAAAAGTTTTTT.

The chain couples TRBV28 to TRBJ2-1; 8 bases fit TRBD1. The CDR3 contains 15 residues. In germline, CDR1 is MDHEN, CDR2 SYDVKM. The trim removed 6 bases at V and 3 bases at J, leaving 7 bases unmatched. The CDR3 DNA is TGTGCCAGCAGCCTCTCCGGGACAGGCTACAATGAGCAGTTCTTC. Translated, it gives CASSLSGTGYNEQFF.

CDR3 residues: CASSQVRLSNQPQHF. CDR3 bases: TGCGCCAGCAGCCAAGTAAGACTTAGCAATCAGCCCCAGCATTTT. The chain uses TRBV4-1 and TRBJ1-5; no definite D call. Germline V gives CDR1 MGHRA, CDR2 YSYEKL. CDR3 length equals 15 residues. The V end was cut by 1 base, the J end by 0 bases, with 7 bases between.

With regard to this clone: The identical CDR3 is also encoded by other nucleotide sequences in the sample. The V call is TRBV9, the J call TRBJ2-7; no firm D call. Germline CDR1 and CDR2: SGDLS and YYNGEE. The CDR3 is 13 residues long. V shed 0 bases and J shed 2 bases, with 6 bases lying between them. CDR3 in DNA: TGTGCCAGCAGCGTAGGGCTGGCCTACGAGCAGTACTTC. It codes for CASSVGLAYEQYF.

The CDR3: CASSLVGQASYEQYF. The CDR3 bases are TGTGCCAGCAGCTTAGTCGGACAGGCCTCCTACGAGCAGTACTTC. The rearrangement joins TRBV11-2 to TRBJ2-7; 7 positions agree with TRBD1. V was clipped by 1 base and J by 0 bases; unmatched bases: 3. This CDR3 region has 15 residues. CDR1 is SGHAT, CDR2 FQNNGV, per germline. Using reference TRBV11-2 and TRBJ2-7 for the parts outside the CDR3, the full variable domain is EAGVAQSPRYKIIEKRQSVAFWCNPISGHATLYWYQQILGQGPKLLIQFQNNGVVDDSQLPKDRFSAERLKGVDSTLKIQPAKLEDSAVYLCASSLVGQASYEQYFGPGTRLTVT.

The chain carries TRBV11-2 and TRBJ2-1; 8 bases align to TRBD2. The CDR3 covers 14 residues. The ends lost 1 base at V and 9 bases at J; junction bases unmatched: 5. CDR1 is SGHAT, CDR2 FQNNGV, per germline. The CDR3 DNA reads TGTGCCAGCAGCTTAGTTGGTAGCGGGGCTGAGCAGTTCTTC. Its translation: CASSLVGSGAEQFF.

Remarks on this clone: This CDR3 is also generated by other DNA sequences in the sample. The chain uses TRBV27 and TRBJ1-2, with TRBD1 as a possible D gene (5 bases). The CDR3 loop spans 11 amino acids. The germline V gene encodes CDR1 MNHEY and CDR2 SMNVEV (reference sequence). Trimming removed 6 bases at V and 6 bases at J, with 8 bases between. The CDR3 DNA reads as TGTGCCAGCAGGGGGGGACATGGCTACACCTTC. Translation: CASRGGHGYTF.

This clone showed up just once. CDR3 loop: CASSHRGEAFF. CDR3 DNA sequence: TGTGCCAGCAGCCACAGGGGTGAAGCTTTCTTT. V and J are TRBV6-5 and TRBJ1-1; 7 nucleotides match TRBD1. The V gene's germline CDR1 is MNHEY and CDR2 SVGAGI. CDR3 length: 11 residues. The junction had 2 bases not matched to a gene; V was cut back by 6 bases and J by 7 bases.

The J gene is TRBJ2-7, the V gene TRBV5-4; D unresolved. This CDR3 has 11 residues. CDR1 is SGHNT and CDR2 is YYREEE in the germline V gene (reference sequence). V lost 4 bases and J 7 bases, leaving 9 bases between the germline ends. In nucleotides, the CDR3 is TGTGCCAGCAGCCTAAACAAAGAGCAGTACTTC. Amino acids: CASSLNKEQYF.

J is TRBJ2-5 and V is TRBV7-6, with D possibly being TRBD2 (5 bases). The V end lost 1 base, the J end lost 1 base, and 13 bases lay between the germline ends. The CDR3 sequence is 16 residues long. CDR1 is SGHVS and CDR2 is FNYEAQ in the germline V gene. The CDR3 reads CASSLERGELQETQYF. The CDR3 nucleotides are TGTGCCAGCAGCTTAGAACGGGGAGAGCTCCAAGAGACCCAGTACTTC.

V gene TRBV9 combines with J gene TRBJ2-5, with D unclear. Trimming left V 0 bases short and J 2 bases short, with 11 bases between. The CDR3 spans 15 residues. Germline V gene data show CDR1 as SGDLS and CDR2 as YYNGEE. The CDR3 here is CASSVGSASQETQYF. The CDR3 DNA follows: TGTGCCAGCAGCGTAGGGTCGGCTAGTCAAGAGACCCAGTACTTC.

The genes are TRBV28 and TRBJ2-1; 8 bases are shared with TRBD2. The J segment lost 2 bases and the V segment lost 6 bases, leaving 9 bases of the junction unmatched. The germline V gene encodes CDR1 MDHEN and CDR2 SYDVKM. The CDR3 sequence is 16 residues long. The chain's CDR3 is CASSPLAELTYNEQFF. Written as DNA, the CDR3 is TGTGCCAGCAGCCCACTAGCGGAGCTAACCTACAATGAGCAGTTCTTC.

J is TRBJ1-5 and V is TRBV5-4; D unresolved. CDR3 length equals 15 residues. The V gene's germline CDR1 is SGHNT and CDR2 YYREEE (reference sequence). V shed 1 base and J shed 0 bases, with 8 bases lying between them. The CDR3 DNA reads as TGTGCCAGCAGCTTGTTACCCGGTAGCAATCAGCCCCAGCATTTT. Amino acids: CASSLLPGSNQPQHF.